In this sample, the clone carrying this T cell receptor (beta chain) turned up once. Its antigen is currently unknown. This sample stems from a study of graft-versus-host responses after intestinal transplantation. Study overall: Anti-thymocyte globulin induction was given to all recipients, followed by tacrolimus and steroids for approximately three years.

TCRdb's copy holds only in-frame clones and misses some; the assay was immunoSEQ multiplex PCR. In the table there are tens of thousands of clones, around 89% of which are singletons. Regarding the study as a whole: Recipient marrow contained GvH clones, some of which appeared first in ileum or blood. Individuals who had graft-donor T cell macrochimerism had allografts that showed high graft-versus-host to host-versus-graft clonal ratios. Early HvG declines after transplant were associated with peak circulating GvH clone levels.

The CDR3 has 15 residues. Sequencing used unstimulated CD4+ T cells sorted from spleen or lymph node cells, obtained before transplant. The sequence was obtained from a human donor who was the organ donor for an intestinal transplant. The chain couples TRBV21-1 to TRBJ1-1; the table assigns TRBD1, which was not confirmed against the DNA. TRBV21-1 is an annotated pseudogene. CDR3 sequence: CASSKGNDRGTEAFF. In nucleotides, the CDR3 is TGTGCCAGCAGCAAAGGGAACGACAGGGGCACTGAAGCTTTCTTT.